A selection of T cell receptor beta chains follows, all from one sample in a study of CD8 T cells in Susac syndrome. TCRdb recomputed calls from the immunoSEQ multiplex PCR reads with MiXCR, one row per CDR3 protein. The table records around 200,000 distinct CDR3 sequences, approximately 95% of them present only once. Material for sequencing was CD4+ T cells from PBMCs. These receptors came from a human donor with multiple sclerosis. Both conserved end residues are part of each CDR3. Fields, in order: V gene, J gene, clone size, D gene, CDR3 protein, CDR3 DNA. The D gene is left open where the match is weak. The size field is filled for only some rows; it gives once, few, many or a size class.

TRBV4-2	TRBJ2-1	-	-	CASSQGLTVTYNEQFF	TGTGCCAGCAGCCAAGGACTCACGGTTACCTACAATGAGCAGTTCTTC
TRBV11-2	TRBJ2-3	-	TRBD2	CASSLRRLAGDITDTQYF	TGTGCCAGCAGCCTCCGACGACTAGCGGGGGATATCACAGATACGCAGTATTTT
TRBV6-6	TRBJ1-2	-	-	CASSPRGSYGYTF	TGTGCCAGCAGCCCCAGGGGCAGCTATGGCTACACCTTC
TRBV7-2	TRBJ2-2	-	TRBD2	CASSLLPSGGAGELFF	TGTGCCAGCAGCTTACTGCCTAGCGGGGGGGCCGGGGAGCTGTTTTTT
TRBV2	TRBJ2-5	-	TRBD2	CASSDLGAAGETQYF	TGTGCCAGCAGTGACTTGGGAGCAGCGGGGGAGACCCAGTACTTC
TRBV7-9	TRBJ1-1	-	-	CASSFGRSVNTEAFF	TGTGCCAGCAGCTTTGGGAGGAGCGTAAACACTGAAGCTTTCTTT
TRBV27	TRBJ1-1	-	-	CASSFDPGGVTEAFF	TGTGCCAGCAGTTTTGACCCGGGAGGAGTTACTGAAGCTTTCTTT
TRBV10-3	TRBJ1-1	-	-	CAISVQGGGTEAFF	TGTGCCATCAGCGTACAGGGCGGGGGAACTGAAGCTTTCTTT
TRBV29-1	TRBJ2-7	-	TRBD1	CSVVQGVGEQYF	TGCAGCGTTGTGCAGGGGGTCGGCGAGCAGTACTTC
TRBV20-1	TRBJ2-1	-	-	CSAREEVSQFF	TGCAGTGCTAGAGAGGAGGTTAGCCAGTTCTTC
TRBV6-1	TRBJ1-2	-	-	CASSEWRTGGNGYTF	TGTGCCAGCAGTGAATGGCGGACCGGGGGGAATGGCTACACCTTC
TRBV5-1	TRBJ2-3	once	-	CASRRTVTDTQYF	TGCGCCAGCCGCCGGACAGTCACAGATACGCAGTATTTT
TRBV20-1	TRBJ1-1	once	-	CSSPEVDTEAFF	TGCAGTTCCCCAGAGGTTGACACTGAAGCTTTCTTT
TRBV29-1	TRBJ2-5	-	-	CSVAFGAETQYF	TGCAGCGTGGCCTTTGGGGCAGAGACCCAGTACTTC
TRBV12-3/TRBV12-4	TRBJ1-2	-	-	CASSSSGTTNGGYTF	TGTGCCAGCAGTTCCTCCGGGACTACCAACGGGGGCTACACCTTC
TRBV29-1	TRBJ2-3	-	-	CSVEDGGGTDTQYF	TGCAGCGTTGAAGACGGGGGAGGCACAGATACGCAGTATTTT
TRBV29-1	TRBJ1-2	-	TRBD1	CSVETGERYTF	TGCAGCGTTGAAACAGGGGAACGCTACACCTTC
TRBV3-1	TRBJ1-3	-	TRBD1	CASSVGQLNSGNTIYF	TGTGCCAGCAGCGTGGGACAGTTGAACTCTGGAAACACCATATATTTT
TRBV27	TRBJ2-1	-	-	CASSFDRGSIYNEQFF	TGTGCCAGCAGTTTTGATCGAGGCTCAATATACAATGAGCAGTTCTTC
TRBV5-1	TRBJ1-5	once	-	CASSFPGGPQHF	TGCGCCAGCAGTTTTCCCGGGGGGCCCCAGCATTTT
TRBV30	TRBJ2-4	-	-	CAGAVGVGNIQYF	TGTGCCGGGGCAGTGGGGGTGGGAAACATTCAGTACTTC
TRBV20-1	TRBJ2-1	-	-	CSAFYHRRTSYNEQFF	TGCAGTGCTTTTTATCACAGGCGAACCTCCTACAATGAGCAGTTCTTC
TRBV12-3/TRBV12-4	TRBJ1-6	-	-	CASTTGRGENSPLHF	TGTGCCAGCACTACGGGCAGGGGCGAAAATTCACCCCTCCACTTT
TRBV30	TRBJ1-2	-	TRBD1	CAWVTGGYGYTF	TGTGCCTGGGTCACAGGGGGCTATGGCTACACCTTC
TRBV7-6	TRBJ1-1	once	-	CASSPQGFGTEAFF	TGTGCCAGCAGCCCGCAGGGGTTTGGGACTGAAGCTTTCTTT
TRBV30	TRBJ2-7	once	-	CAWSTQGRRYEQYF	TGTGCCTGGAGCACTCAGGGACGACGCTACGAGCAGTACTTC
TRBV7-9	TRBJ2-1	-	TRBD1	CASSMTGEHNEQFF	TGTGCCAGCAGCATGACAGGGGAACACAATGAGCAGTTCTTC
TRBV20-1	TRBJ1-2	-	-	CSATRFSVANYGYTF	TGCAGTGCTACTCGATTCAGCGTAGCTAACTATGGCTACACCTTC
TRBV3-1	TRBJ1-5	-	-	CASSQDNQPQHF	TGTGCCAGCAGCCAAGATAATCAGCCCCAGCATTTT
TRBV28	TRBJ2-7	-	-	CAHSGGLYEQYF	TGTGCCCATTCGGGGGGCCTCTACGAGCAGTACTTC
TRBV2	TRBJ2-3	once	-	CASRLPNAQYF	TGTGCCAGCAGACTCCCTAATGCGCAGTATTTT